This T cell receptor beta chain was identified during a study of technical replicates of blood from several donors (dated by TCRdb to about 2017). The V and J ends are trimmed by 1 base and 4 bases, leaving 16 bases between them. From the cysteine through the phenylalanine, the CDR3 covers 15 amino acids. The CDR3 DNA has 45 bases and is translated from base 1. CDR1 and CDR2, per the germline V gene (reference sequence), are GTSNPN and SVGIG. The library was generated by the immunoSEQ multiplex PCR assay. TCRdb re-hosts the immuneACCESS table, in-frame sequences only. Its copies lack some clones; in the studies checked, an unresolved V gene accounts for under half of them, and the cause for the rest is not known. The sample contains over 55,000 clones, approximately 97% of them found a single time. Together, the top ten hold approximately 0.21% of the sample. On this clone: It lacks a known antigen. Base qualities are not at hand, and no much larger clone is one base apart.

Material for sequencing was T cells isolated from PBMCs. Rearrangement joined TRBV30 to TRBJ1-2, and TRBD1 may be the D gene, going by 5 matching bases. The TCR originated in a human donor in good health. The DNA sequence reads TGTGCCTGGAGTGAGGCCCAGGGTGTGGGCTATGGCTACACCTTC. It codes for CAWSEAQGVGYGYTF. The full variable domain, with segments outside the CDR3 supplied by the reference TRBV30 and TRBJ1-2 proteins, appears as SQTIHQWPATLVQPVGSPLSLECTVEGTSNPNLYWYRQAAGRGLQLLFYSVGIGQISSEVPQNLSASRPQDRQFILSSKKLLLSDSGFYLCAWSEAQGVGYGYTFGSGTRLTVV.